Below, 4 T cell receptor beta chains from the same sample are listed, as sequenced in a study of shared clonotypes between healthy human individuals (dated by TCRdb to 2018 to 2021). Library preparation employed the immunoSEQ multiplex PCR assay. As stored in TCRdb, this immuneACCESS dataset retains in-frame rearrangements with V and J assigned. A fraction of the clones does not appear; measured against another copy, unresolved V genes explain less than half of the discrepancy, and the remainder lacks a known reason. The sample table holds around 720,000 clones, of which about three quarters were seen once. Jointly, the top ten make up around 1.8% of the sample. Source material: memory CD4+ T cells sorted from blood. The sample's cell subset or site label is to be understood as: CD45RA-negative fraction. Source of these receptors: a woman under 40 in good health.

The chain couples TRBV7-8 to TRBJ2-7, with D possibly TRBD2 on 6 matching bases. V was pared by 4 bases and J by 5 bases, with 18 bases between. This CDR3 has 15 amino acids. Germline values: CDR1 SGHVS, CDR2 FQNEAQ. The CDR3 DNA reads TGTGCCAGCAGCTCCTACGGGGGATATACCAACGAGCAGTACTTC. Translating gives CASSSYGGYTNEQYF.

This clone was seen more than once but under ten times. The V call is TRBV10-2, the J call TRBJ2-3; 10 nucleotides match TRBD2. The CDR3 covers 15 residues. Germline assignment: CDR1 WSHSY and CDR2 SAAADI. The V segment lost 6 bases and the J segment 0 bases; nucleotides outside the gene matches: 3. The CDR3 reads CASRLAGASTDTQYF. CDR3 bases: TGCGCCAGCAGGCTAGCGGGGGCTAGCACAGATACGCAGTATTTT.

Concerning this clone: Being one base from a much bigger clone, this may be a read error. The rearrangement uses TRBV25-1 and TRBJ2-3; D not resolved. Looked up from germline, CDR1 is MGHDK and CDR2 is SYGVNS. Trimming removed 4 bases from V and 5 bases from J, with 4 bases in between. There are 11 residues in the CDR3. In nucleotides, the CDR3 is TGTGCCAGCAGTGTGGGAGATACGCAGTATTTT. This encodes CASSVGDTQYF.

This clone has only one observation. This sample also contains other DNA sequences that code for the same CDR3. The V gene is TRBV2, the J gene TRBJ1-1; no clear D. Germline CDR1 is SNHLY and CDR2 is FYNNEI. The CDR3 runs to 13 residues. The ends were cut back, 4 bases at V and 1 base at J, with 7 bases in the middle. CDR3 region: CASSVTGNTEAFF. CDR3 in DNA: TGTGCCAGCAGTGTTACGGGGAACACTGAAGCTTTCTTT.